These T cell receptor beta chains were read from a single sample in a study of T cell responses to AZD1222 COVID-19 vaccine. The data were produced by immunoSEQ multiplex PCR, yet TCRdb's version contains in-frame clones alone and is incomplete. The table records 110,000 to 150,000 clones, over 85% of them present only once. The sample consisted of peripheral blood, taken on day 0 of AZD1222 vaccination. The origin of the receptors is an adult in good health. Each CDR3 is given with its conserved first and last residue. D genes are given only for firm matches. A clone size is listed for some rows: how often the clone was seen (once, few, many), or a class if it is expanded.

D gene,V gene,J gene,clone size,CDR3 DNA,CDR3 protein
-,TRBV10-1,TRBJ2-2,-,TGCGCCAGCAGTGATAACAGGAACACCGGGGAGCTGTTTTTT,CASSDNRNTGELFF
TRBD2,TRBV7-9,TRBJ2-3,-,TGTGCCAGCAGCTTATTAGCGGGACGAGGAGATACGCAGTATTTT,CASSLLAGRGDTQYF
TRBD1,TRBV19,TRBJ1-2,-,TGTGCCAGTAGTACCAAGACAGGGAGCTATGGCTACACCTTC,CASSTKTGSYGYTF
-,TRBV30,TRBJ1-4,-,TGTGCCTGGAGTGTACTATCCGTTCGGCAGCGGGGGGAAAAACTGTTTTTT,CAWSVLSVRQRGEKLFF
-,TRBV4-1,TRBJ2-7,-,TGCGCCAGCAGCAGAGGGGCCGGGGACTACGAGCAGTACTTC,CASSRGAGDYEQYF
-,TRBV5-1,TRBJ1-5,few,TGCGCCAGCAGCTTATCAGATTATAGCAATCAGCCCCAGCATTTT,CASSLSDYSNQPQHF
TRBD1,TRBV19,TRBJ1-5,-,TGTGCCAGTAGTTACACAGGGGGCAGAATCAATCAGCCCCAGCATTTT,CASSYTGGRINQPQHF
TRBD1,TRBV28,TRBJ1-2,few,TGTGCCAGCAGTCTAGGGTCCGGGACAGGGGTCCGTGGCTACACCTTC,CASSLGSGTGVRGYTF
TRBD2,TRBV6-1,TRBJ2-7,-,TGTGCCAGCAGTGATTTGGGACTAGCGGGAGAACCGAAACACGAGCAGTACTTC,CASSDLGLAGEPKHEQYF
TRBD2,TRBV5-4,TRBJ2-3,-,TGTGCCAGCAGCTTGTGGGCTAGCGGGAATACAGATACGCAGTATTTT,CASSLWASGNTDTQYF
TRBD1,TRBV24-1,TRBJ2-5,-,TGTGCCACCAGTGATTCCCGACAGGGTGACTACCAAGAGACCCAGTACTTC,CATSDSRQGDYQETQYF
TRBD1,TRBV2,TRBJ1-1,-,TGTGCCAGCAGGCGGACAGGGTTGAGTGAAGCTTTCTTT,CASRRTGLSEAFF
TRBD1,TRBV19,TRBJ1-5,-,TGTGCCAGTAGATCCCAGGGGGACGGCAATCAGCCCCAGCATTTT,CASRSQGDGNQPQHF
-,TRBV10-1,TRBJ2-5,-,TGCGCCAGCAGTGAGTCAGTCCCGAACCAAGAGACCCAGTACTTC,CASSESVPNQETQYF